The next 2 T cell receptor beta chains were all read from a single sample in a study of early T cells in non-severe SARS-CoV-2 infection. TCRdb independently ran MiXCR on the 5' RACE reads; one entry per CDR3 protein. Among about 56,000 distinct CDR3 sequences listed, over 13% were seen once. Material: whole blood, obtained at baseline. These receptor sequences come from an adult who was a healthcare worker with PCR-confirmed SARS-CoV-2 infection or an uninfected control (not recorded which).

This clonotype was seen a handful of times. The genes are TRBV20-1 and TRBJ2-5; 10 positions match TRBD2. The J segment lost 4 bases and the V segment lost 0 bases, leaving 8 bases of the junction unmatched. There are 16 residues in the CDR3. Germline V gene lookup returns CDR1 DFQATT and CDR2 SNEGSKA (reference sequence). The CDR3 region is CSAREASGGRGETQYF. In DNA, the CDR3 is TGCAGTGCTAGAGAGGCTAGCGGGGGCCGGGGAGAGACCCAGTACTTC.

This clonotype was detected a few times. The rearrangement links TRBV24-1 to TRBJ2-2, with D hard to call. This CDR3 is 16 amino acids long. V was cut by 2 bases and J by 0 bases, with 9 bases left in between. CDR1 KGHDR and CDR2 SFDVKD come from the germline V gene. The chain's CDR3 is CATSDSGTANTGELFF. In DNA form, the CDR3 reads TGTGCCACCAGTGATTCTGGCACCGCGAACACCGGGGAGCTGTTTTTT.